These T cell receptor beta chains were read from a single sample in a study of read filtering for tumor transcriptome and immune sequencing. TCRdb ran MiXCR on the reads and lists one entry per CDR3 protein. This table has tens of thousands of distinct CDR3 sequences, 15% to 25% appearing once. Sequences were obtained from a population of CD138-negative cells sorted from bone marrow. Receptors originate from a donor aged 40 or over with multiple myeloma. The CDR3 runs from the conserved cysteine through the conserved F or W. A D gene is named only where the DNA matches it firmly. Size values are once, few and many counts, or a class for expanded clones, and some rows have none.

v_call	clone_size	j_call	d_call	cdr3_nt	cdr3_aa
TRBV20-1	-	TRBJ2-1	-	TGCGGTGCTGGGGGGCAGACAAGACTGTTCTTC	CGAGGQTRLFF
TRBV18	-	TRBJ2-3	TRBD1	TGTGCCGGCTCACCGACAGGGGAAGTCGCAGATACGCAGTATTTT	CAGSPTGEVADTQYF
TRBV20-1	many	TRBJ1-4	TRBD1	TGCAGTGCGCCCGGCACAGGGGGGGGTAATGAAAAACTGTTTTTT	CSAPGTGGGNEKLFF
TRBV7-9	many	TRBJ2-1	TRBD2	TGTGCCAGCAGATCTACCGGGACTAGCGGGAGGCTGAATGAGCAGTTCTTC	CASRSTGTSGRLNEQFF
TRBV20-1	many	TRBJ2-7	-	TGCAGTGCTAGAGACTGGGGTGTGGGGTACGAGCAGTACTTC	CSARDWGVGYEQYF
TRBV7-2	-	TRBJ2-3	-	TGTGCCAGCAGCTTGGACACAGATATGCAGTATTTT	CASSLDTDMQYF
TRBV11-2	many	TRBJ2-6	-	TGTGCCAGCAGCCTAGGGCGGGGTTGGTCGGAGGCCAACGTCCTGACTTTC	CASSLGRGWSEANVLTF
TRBV7-6	-	TRBJ2-2	TRBD1	TGTGCCAGCAACCAAGGACAGGGTGGCGCCGGGGAGCTGTTTTTT	CASNQGQGGAGELFF
TRBV19	many	TRBJ2-2	-	TGTGCCAGTAGTACAGACAGTTACACCGGGGAGCTGTTTTTT	CASSTDSYTGELFF
TRBV7-2	few	TRBJ2-4	TRBD2	TGTGCCAGCAGCTTAGCGAGCCTAGCGGGGCGCAAAAACATTCAGTACTTC	CASSLASLAGRKNIQYF
TRBV20-1	many	TRBJ2-1	-	TGCAGTGCTAGCCCCAGGGTCGATGAGCAGTTCTTC	CSASPRVDEQFF